This T cell receptor (beta chain) emerged from a study of regulatory T cells in long-lasting Graves disease. Construction of the TCR beta libraries employed iRepertoire HTBI primers in conjunction with Arm-PCR of CDR3 regions. TCRdb fed the multiplex PCR reads into MiXCR, producing one record per CDR3 protein. This table holds hundreds of thousands of distinct CDR3 sequences, more than 10% found once. The sample's time point: newly diagnosed GD, antithyroid drugs for less than 3 months. The TCR library was prepared using RNA isolated from PBMCs. This CDR3 has 15 residues. V lost 3 bases and J 7 bases, leaving 15 bases between the germline ends. CDR1 and CDR2 from the germline V gene are LGHDT and YNNKEL (reference sequence). These data are also associated with another study on T cells in Graves' hyperthyroidism and ophthalmopathy.

The chain couples TRBV3-1 to TRBJ1-4, with a weak D call TRBD1 (5 bases). This receptor was obtained from a woman aged 25 to 39 with Graves disease. The sequencing here drew on peripheral blood mononuclear cells (PBMCs), taken at new diagnosis, from a patient treated with antithyroid drugs. CDR3 region: CASSQGVGLAEKLFF. The DNA for the CDR3 is TGTGCCAGCAGCCAGGGGGTTGGACTTGCTGAAAAACTGTTTTTT.